Listed here are 17 T cell receptor beta chains from one sample, sequenced in a study of shared clonotypes between healthy human individuals. The assay was immunoSEQ multiplex PCR, and TCRdb's table has in-frame clones only and misses some. Of about 2.4 million clones in the sample, roughly 93% were seen once. Specimen: naive CD4+ T cells from PBMCs. Subset described: CD45RA+ positively selected. All receptors come from a young man in good health. Some clones in this sample may be carry-over from other donors' samples.

The chain employs TRBV28 and TRBJ2-1; TRBD2 matches 8 bases. The CDR3 is made up of 16 amino acids. Germline assignment: CDR1 MDHEN and CDR2 SYDVKM. V shed 2 bases and J 2 bases; nucleotides not matched to a gene: 5. The CDR3 DNA is TGTGCCAGCAGTTTACGAGCGGGAGTACCCTACAATGAGCAGTTCTTC. Translated: CASSLRAGVPYNEQFF.

The chain carries TRBV6-1 and TRBJ2-1; the match to TRBD2 covers 9 bases. The CDR3 runs 18 residues. Germline V gene sequence: CDR1 MNHNS, CDR2 SASEGT. Trimming took 2 bases from V and 9 from J; bases not matched to a gene: 17. The CDR3 nucleotides are TGTGCCAGCAGTGAATTCGGAAGGCTAGCGGGAATGAGAAGTGAGCAGTTCTTC. Encoded protein: CASSEFGRLAGMRSEQFF.

The V gene is TRBV5-1, the J gene TRBJ2-5, with 11 bases identical to TRBD2. CDR3 length: 15 residues. Losses at the gene ends were 4 bases for V and 4 bases for J; bases not matched to a gene: 6. Germline-derived CDR1 and CDR2 are SGHRS and YFSETQ. The DNA of the CDR3 is TGCGCCAGCAGCCCTCTGACTAGCGGGACAGAGACCCAGTACTTC. It is translated as CASSPLTSGTETQYF.

The chain carries TRBV6-1 and TRBJ2-5; D is tentatively TRBD1 or TRBD2 (6 bases each). Trimming took off 2 bases at V and 4 bases at J, with 11 bases between the two ends. The CDR3 is made up of 14 amino acids. CDR1 and CDR2 (germline): MNHNS, SASEGT. The CDR3, as DNA: TGTGCCAGCAGTGAATGGGGGGCGAGAGAGACCCAGTACTTC. The encoded protein is CASSEWGARETQYF.

The chain couples TRBV30 to TRBJ1-5, with D tentatively TRBD1 (5 bases). V lost 3 bases and J lost 6, with 12 bases in between. This CDR3 is built from 13 residues. Germline loops: CDR1 GTSNPN, CDR2 SVGIG (reference sequence). CDR3 sequence: CAWSQEGVQPQHF. CDR3 nucleotide sequence: TGTGCCTGGAGCCAAGAAGGGGTTCAGCCCCAGCATTTT.

A note on this clone: The same CDR3 also results from other DNA sequences found in this sample. The V call is TRBV7-2, the J call TRBJ2-7; unclear D gene. The CDR3 extends over 13 amino acids. The germline V gene has CDR1 SGHTA and CDR2 FQGNSA. V was pared by 0 bases and J by 1 base, with 4 bases between. This CDR3 reads CASSLARSYEQYF. The CDR3 region has the DNA TGTGCCAGCAGCTTAGCCCGGTCCTACGAGCAGTACTTC.

The gene calls are TRBV11-2 and TRBJ2-1, with 7 bases matching TRBD2. Germline trimming cut 1 base from V and 5 bases from J; bases unmatched to any gene: 5. The germline V gene has CDR1 SGHAT and CDR2 FQNNGV. This CDR3 region has 15 residues. The CDR3 DNA reads TGTGCCAGCAGCTTAGTTCGGGGGAGGGACAATGAGCAGTTCTTC. Residues: CASSLVRGRDNEQFF.

In regard to this clone: Different DNA sequences within this sample yield the same CDR3. The V call is TRBV18, the J call TRBJ2-3; 8 bases fit TRBD1. This CDR3 region has 16 residues. The V and J ends lost 2 bases and 0 bases, in that order; junction bases with no gene match: 4. From germline, CDR1 is KGHSH and CDR2 LQKENI. For the CDR3, the DNA is TGTGCCAGCTCACCAAGGACAGGGACTAGCACAGATACGCAGTATTTT. As protein: CASSPRTGTSTDTQYF.

This clone occurred once. This chain uses TRBV5-4 with TRBJ1-1, with D unclear. From germline, CDR1 is SGHNT and CDR2 YYREEE (reference sequence). The CDR3 has 14 amino acids. V was cut by 4 bases and J by 3 bases, with 13 bases left in between. CDR3 sequence: CASSAPEADTEAFF. CDR3 in DNA: TGTGCCAGCAGCGCTCCCGAGGCGGACACTGAAGCTTTCTTT. Variable domain in full (rest from reference TRBV5-4 and TRBJ1-1): ETGVTQSPTHLIKTRGQQVTLRCSSQSGHNTVSWYQQALGQGPQFIFQYYREEENGRGNFPPRFSGLQFPNYSSELNVNALELDDSALYLCASSAPEADTEAFFGQGTRLTVV.

The chain uses TRBV5-4 and TRBJ2-7; 10 bases map to TRBD2. CDR3 length: 15 residues. V lost 5 bases, J lost 0 bases, and 5 bases stayed unmatched. Germline V gene data show CDR1 as SGHNT and CDR2 as YYREEE (reference sequence). The CDR3 bases are TGTGCCAGCAGTCGACCTAGCGGGAGCTCCTACGAGCAGTACTTC. Amino acids: CASSRPSGSSYEQYF.

Here the CDR3 DNA reads TGTGCCAGGACTGGTCAGGGCCGGGGACGTGATGAGCAGTTCTTC. Protein sequence: CARTGQGRGRDEQFF. The gene calls are TRBV14 and TRBJ2-1; D possibly matches TRBD1 or TRBD2 (5 bases each). Trimming removed 9 bases at V and 8 bases at J, with 23 bases between. The CDR3 consists of 15 residues. Per germline, CDR1 SGHDN and CDR2 FVKESK.

This chain connects TRBV27 to TRBJ1-1; D is uncertain. Germline V gene data show CDR1 as MNHEY and CDR2 as SMNVEV (reference sequence). Trimming took 4 bases from V and 3 from J, leaving 12 bases between them. The CDR3 totals 14 residues. CDR3 DNA sequence: TGTGCCAGCAGTTCCGCACGCAAGGACACTGAAGCTTTCTTT. Its protein product is CASSSARKDTEAFF.

V usage is TRBV19 and J usage is TRBJ2-5, with 9 nucleotides matching TRBD2. Germline CDR1 reads LNHDA; CDR2 reads SQIVND (reference sequence). This CDR3 region has 14 residues. V dropped 4 bases and J dropped 2; count of bases not matched to a gene: 2. CDR3 sequence: CASSNLAGQETQYF. The CDR3 nucleotides read TGTGCCAGTAGTAATCTAGCGGGACAAGAGACCCAGTACTTC.

This clone was seen just once. This chain connects TRBV28 to TRBJ1-4; 9 nucleotides align to TRBD1. Germline V gives CDR1 MDHEN, CDR2 SYDVKM. Germline trimming cut 6 bases from V and 2 bases from J; bases unmatched to any gene: 13. The CDR3 loop spans 18 amino acids. CDR3 in DNA: TGTGCCAGCAGGTCTCTAGCCGGGACAGGGTACACTAATGAAAAACTGTTTTTT. Amino acid sequence: CASRSLAGTGYTNEKLFF.

The chain combines TRBV29-1 with TRBJ2-5, with no clear D. There are 12 residues in the CDR3. The germline V and J ends were trimmed by 8 bases and 3 bases, with 13 bases remaining between them. Looked up from germline, CDR1 is SQVTM and CDR2 is ANQGSEA. The DNA for the CDR3 is TGCAGCCCCGGACCAGCTGAAGAGACCCAGTACTTC. It translates to CSPGPAEETQYF.

In its sample, this clone was seen once. V and J are TRBV10-1 and TRBJ2-3, with D perhaps TRBD1 or TRBD2 (5 bases each). Germline V CDR1 and CDR2: WNHNN, SYGVQD (reference sequence). CDR3 length: 13 residues. Trimming removed 0 bases from V and 4 bases from J, with 5 bases in between. CDR3 amino acids: CASSESGADTQYF. In nucleotides, the CDR3 is TGCGCCAGCAGTGAGTCGGGGGCAGATACGCAGTATTTT.

The chain recombines TRBV27 with TRBJ2-5, with D possibly TRBD1 on 6 matching bases. The CDR3 has 14 residues. Germline V CDR1 and CDR2: MNHEY, SMNVEV (reference sequence). The V end was cut by 4 bases, the J end by 3 bases, with 12 bases between. CDR3 in DNA: TGTGCCAGCAGTTCCAGGGGAGTGGAAGAGACCCAGTACTTC. Translated: CASSSRGVEETQYF.